The rows below give T cell receptor beta chains drawn from one sample of a study of blood T cell repertoires in COVID-19. Sequencing used immunoSEQ multiplex PCR; TCRdb keeps in-frame clones, though not all of them. Found here are 100,000 to 150,000 clones, approximately 74% of them singletons; the top ten hold around 5.5%. The sequenced sample consisted of peripheral blood. These receptors all come from a man in his 60s with acute or convalescent COVID-19. The CDR3 runs from the conserved cysteine through the conserved F or W. D genes are given only for firm matches. Clone size is not always given. Where it is, it says once, few, many or a class for expanded clones.

TGTGCCTGGAGTGTACAGGACAGGTCTAACTATGGCTACACCTTC,CAWSVQDRSNYGYTF,TRBJ1-2,TRBV30,-,TRBD1,15
TGTGCCAGCAGCTCCCAATCAGGGGGCGCACACTATGGCTACACCTTC,CASSSQSGGAHYGYTF,TRBJ1-2,TRBV7-9,-,TRBD1,16
TGCGCCAGCAGCGACCCCGGGACTAGCGGAGCCTACGAGCAGTACTTC,CASSDPGTSGAYEQYF,TRBJ2-7,TRBV4-1,-,TRBD2,16
TGTGCCAGCAACTACCGGGGGTGGCGCAATCAGCCCCAGCATTTT,CASNYRGWRNQPQHF,TRBJ1-5,TRBV14,-,-,15
TGTGCCAGCAGCTTAGGAGGGTCCTATGGCTACACCTTC,CASSLGGSYGYTF,TRBJ1-2,TRBV11-2,-,-,13
TGTGCCAGCAGTCTACAGGGGTGGACTGAAGCTTTCTTT,CASSLQGWTEAFF,TRBJ1-1,TRBV6-5,-,TRBD1,13
TGCGCCAGCAGTCACGTTTCAGGGAGGACTCAGCCCCAGCATTTT,CASSHVSGRTQPQHF,TRBJ1-5,TRBV23-1,few,-,15
TGTGCCAGCAGCTTTAGGACTAGTCCAGTAGATACGCAGTATTTT,CASSFRTSPVDTQYF,TRBJ2-3,TRBV11-3,-,TRBD2,15
TGTGCCAGCAGTTTGGGACAGCCGATTCTGGCTTTCTTT,CASSLGQPILAFF,TRBJ1-1,TRBV2,-,TRBD1,13
TGCGCCAGCAGCGGAACAGGGGGCCAAACTGAAGCTTTCTTT,CASSGTGGQTEAFF,TRBJ1-1,TRBV5-1,-,TRBD1,14
TGTGCCAGCATAGGGGAGGGGAGTGAAGCTTTCTTT,CASIGEGSEAFF,TRBJ1-1,TRBV6-5,-,-,12
TGTGCCAGCTCCATAGGCAGGGGGCTATCGGAGACCCAGTACTTC,CASSIGRGLSETQYF,TRBJ2-5,TRBV9,once,TRBD1,15
TGTGCCAGCAGTTTGGGCCGGGGGGCCCCCTACGAGCAGTACTTC,CASSLGRGAPYEQYF,TRBJ2-7,TRBV27,-,-,15
TGTGCCAGCAGGCGGGACAGGGCCACTGAAGCTTTCTTT,CASRRDRATEAFF,TRBJ1-1,TRBV2,once,TRBD1,13
TGTGCCAGCAGTTTATTCTTGAGGCCCAAAAGAACCGGGGAGCTGTTTTTT,CASSLFLRPKRTGELFF,TRBJ2-2,TRBV28,-,-,17
TGTGCCAGCAGGAGGGAGTCCTCCTACGAGCAGTACTTC,CASRRESSYEQYF,TRBJ2-7,TRBV27,few,-,13
TGCAGCGTTGTCGCAGGGGCAGGTGAAAAACTGTTTTTT,CSVVAGAGEKLFF,TRBJ1-4,TRBV29-1,-,-,13
TGCGCCAGCAGCCAAACTAGCGCCGCAGATACGCAGTATTTT,CASSQTSAADTQYF,TRBJ2-3,TRBV4-1,-,TRBD2,14
TGCGCCAGCAGCTCCGGACCGGGACAGGGAAGCTACGAGCAGTACTTC,CASSSGPGQGSYEQYF,TRBJ2-7,TRBV5-1,-,TRBD1,16
TGTGCCAGCAGCCCCCGGGTTTACAATGAGCAGTTCTTC,CASSPRVYNEQFF,TRBJ2-1,TRBV5-6,-,-,13
TGTGCCAGCAGTTTCTTGGGGGGTGAAGGCTACACCTTC,CASSFLGGEGYTF,TRBJ1-2,TRBV27,once,-,13
TGTGCCAGCCTGACAGGGGGAGGGACTGAAGCTTTCTTT,CASLTGGGTEAFF,TRBJ1-1,TRBV28,-,TRBD1,13
TGCAGTGCTAGTCAAGTAGCACAAAGCCGTGGTACGCAGTATTTT,CSASQVAQSRGTQYF,TRBJ2-3,TRBV20-1,-,-,15
TGCGCCAGCAGTGGGGGTAGCGGGAGACGAGATGAGCAGTTCTTC,CASSGGSGRRDEQFF,TRBJ2-1,TRBV5-1,-,TRBD2,15
TGTGCTAGTGGTTCCAACCCCGGACAGGGGGCGCGAGATGGCTACACCTTC,CASGSNPGQGARDGYTF,TRBJ1-2,TRBV12-5,-,TRBD1,17
TGTGCCAGCAGAACTCTGACAGGGCTGGGCGAAAAACTGTTTTTT,CASRTLTGLGEKLFF,TRBJ1-4,TRBV27,-,TRBD1,15
TGTGCCAGCGTGTCATTTCTAGACTATGGCTACACCTTC,CASVSFLDYGYTF,TRBJ1-2,TRBV6-5,-,-,13
TGTGCCACCAGGGGGTGGCCCCGCGGTACTGAAGCTTTCTTT,CATRGWPRGTEAFF,TRBJ1-1,TRBV19,-,TRBD1,14
TGTGCCAGCAGGCCAGGGTTAAACTATGGCTACACCTTC,CASRPGLNYGYTF,TRBJ1-2,TRBV2,-,-,13
TGTGCCACCAGTGATTTATCGCGGGAGACCGGGGAGCTGTTTTTT,CATSDLSRETGELFF,TRBJ2-2,TRBV24-1,-,TRBD2,15
TGCGCCAGCAGCTTGTCAGGGATGAACACTGAAGCTTTCTTT,CASSLSGMNTEAFF,TRBJ1-1,TRBV5-1,-,-,14
TGTGCCAGTAGTATAGTTGGGACTAGCGGGTCCGGACCCTCCTACAATGAGCAGTTCTTC,CASSIVGTSGSGPSYNEQFF,TRBJ2-1,TRBV19,-,TRBD2,20
TGTGCCAGCAGCCCGGGACAGGCTCGGTCACCCCTCCACTTT,CASSPGQARSPLHF,TRBJ1-6,TRBV3-1/TRBV3-2,-,TRBD1,14
TGTGCCACCAGTGACGAACTAGCGGGGGGGACAGATACGCAGTATTTT,CATSDELAGGTDTQYF,TRBJ2-3,TRBV24-1,-,TRBD2,16
TGTGCCAGCAGTTCCCGCTCGACAGGTCGGCTCTACGAGCAGTACTTC,CASSSRSTGRLYEQYF,TRBJ2-7,TRBV27,-,-,16
TGTGCCAGCAGCCCACCCCGGGGGTACAATGATGGCTACACCTTC,CASSPPRGYNDGYTF,TRBJ1-2,TRBV14,-,-,15
TGCGCCAGCAGCTTGGTACTAGCGGGCGGCACAGATACGCAGTATTTT,CASSLVLAGGTDTQYF,TRBJ2-3,TRBV5-1,-,TRBD2,16
TGTGCCAGCAGTGACGGGACAAGACCGTCCCGGGAGCAGTACTTC,CASSDGTRPSREQYF,TRBJ2-7,TRBV2,-,-,15
TGTGCCAGCAGGTATACAGACGCTTTCTTT,CASRYTDAFF,TRBJ1-1,TRBV6-5,-,-,10
TGTGCCAGCAGGGGAACAGGGGGAGAATCTGAAGCTTTCTTT,CASRGTGGESEAFF,TRBJ1-1,TRBV6-6,-,TRBD1,14
TGCGCCAGCAGCTTGGGTAGGGACAGGGTCACCTACGAGCAGTACTTC,CASSLGRDRVTYEQYF,TRBJ2-7,TRBV5-1,-,TRBD1,16
TGTGCCAGCAGCTTAAGTCCAGTCTCCTACGAGCAGTACTTC,CASSLSPVSYEQYF,TRBJ2-7,TRBV7-2,-,-,14
TGCGCCAGCAGTTTAAGCTTAATCACAGATACGCAGTATTTT,CASSLSLITDTQYF,TRBJ2-3,TRBV4-1,few,-,14
TGCGCCACCACTGGGACATCGAACACCGGGGAGCTGTTTTTT,CATTGTSNTGELFF,TRBJ2-2,TRBV5-1,-,-,14
TGTGCCAGCAGCTTTTTTCAAGGAGGTCAAGAGACCCAGTACTTC,CASSFFQGGQETQYF,TRBJ2-5,TRBV11-1,few,-,15
TGCGCCAGCAGCCAAGAGTTAAACACTGAAGCTTTCTTT,CASSQELNTEAFF,TRBJ1-1,TRBV4-1,-,-,13
TGTGCCAGCAGTGTCCGGCTAGCGGGGGGGCTAAACACAGATACGCAGTATTTT,CASSVRLAGGLNTDTQYF,TRBJ2-3,TRBV6-1,-,TRBD2,18
TGTGCCAGCAGCCAAGGACGGACTAGCGGCAGGCCGCAAGAAGATACGCAGTATTTT,CASSQGRTSGRPQEDTQYF,TRBJ2-3,TRBV3-1/TRBV3-2,-,TRBD2,19
TGCGCCAGCAGCCAAGTTTCCAGGAGGGGCTACACCTTC,CASSQVSRRGYTF,TRBJ1-2,TRBV4-1,-,-,13
TGTGCCAGCAGCCGGACTAGCGGGAGCACCGGGGAGCTGTTTTTT,CASSRTSGSTGELFF,TRBJ2-2,TRBV14,-,TRBD2,15
TGTGCCAGCAGTTATAACAATGAGCAGTTCTTC,CASSYNNEQFF,TRBJ2-1,TRBV12-3/TRBV12-4,-,-,11
TGTGCCAGCAGTACTAGCGGGATAGCAGATACGCAGTATTTT,CASSTSGIADTQYF,TRBJ2-3,TRBV2,-,TRBD2,14
TGTGCCTGGAGTGTACCCAGGGATGGAGATCAGCCCCAGCATTTT,CAWSVPRDGDQPQHF,TRBJ1-5,TRBV30,-,-,15
TGTGCCAGCAGCTGGTCTTCTAATGGCTACACCTTC,CASSWSSNGYTF,TRBJ1-2,TRBV5-6,once,-,12
TGTGCCAGCAGCTTCTTAGGACTGCAAGCTTTCTTT,CASSFLGLQAFF,TRBJ1-1,TRBV7-2,-,-,12
TGTGCCAGCATGAGGGGGGGGCTCTCCTACGAGCAGTACTTC,CASMRGGLSYEQYF,TRBJ2-7,TRBV2,-,-,14